The source of this TCR beta chain is a study of cytomegalovirus exposure and HLA in healthy donors. Across the whole study: Earlier, 110 million or so unique TCR beta sequences were recovered from about 179 million T cells by an analysis. Study-wide findings and caveats: Associated with cytomegalovirus, according to the listing, were approximately 160 TCR beta chains. As a later analysis showed, a missense DCLRE1C variant was linked to trimming of TCR beta V- and J-genes.

Per germline, CDR1 ENHRY and CDR2 SYGVKD. V dropped 2 bases and J dropped 1; count of bases not matched to a gene: 4. The CDR3 is 17 amino acids. Healthy bone marrow donors made up the donor group. Use of 60 Vbeta and 13 Jbeta primers characterized the PCR. Assay: immunoSEQ multiplex PCR; the TCRdb copy retains only in-frame clones and omits some. The sample lists about 200,000 clones; 65% to 85% were seen once. Notes on this clone: Its target is unknown.

This chain links TRBV10-3 with TRBJ2-3; 12 nucleotides align to TRBD1. The sequencing input was PBMCs. The origin of this receptor is a man aged 25-45 years in good health and CMV-seronegative. In DNA, the CDR3 is TGTGCCATCAGTGAGGATGGGACAGGGGGCCGCACAGATACGCAGTATTTT. Translating it yields CAISEDGTGGRTDTQYF.